Given below is one T cell receptor beta chain in context. The observed sequence ends 3 residues before the CDR3 terminus, with the missing tail filled in from the germline J gene. Profiled with immunoSEQ multiplex PCR; TCRdb holds only in-frame clones, not every one. This sample's table reports roughly 35,000 clones. The germline gives CDR1 SGHTA, CDR2 FQGNSA. The CDR3 spans 14 residues. V lost 3 bases and J lost 6, with 9 bases in between. This sample was included in a study of T cells in women clearing cervical HPV infection. Sequenced material: blood buffy coat. The TCR sequence derives from a woman aged 18 to 69 with a cervical HPV16 infection that either progressed to CIN3+ or cleared (not recorded which). The J gene is TRBJ1-6, the V gene TRBV7-2; D is uncertain. The CDR3 bases that were read are TGTGCCAGCAGCTTCCACAGAATTAATTCACCC. Translating it yields CASSFHRINSP. The full CDR3 sequence reads CASSFHRINSPLHF.